A selection of T cell receptor beta chains follows, all from one sample in a study of early T cells in non-severe SARS-CoV-2 infection. One entry per CDR3 protein, called by TCRdb with MiXCR from the 5' RACE reads. The sample records about 26,000 distinct CDR3 sequences, 4.4% being singletons. Sequenced sample: whole blood. The receptors were sampled from an adult who was a healthcare worker with PCR-confirmed SARS-CoV-2 infection or an uninfected control (not recorded which). The CDR3 runs from the conserved cysteine through the conserved F or W. D genes are given only for firm matches. Size values are once, few and many counts, or a class for expanded clones, and some rows have none.

clone size: NA; CDR3 length: 14; D gene: NA; J gene: TRBJ2-2; V gene: TRBV13; CDR3 protein: CASSLAQNTGELFF; CDR3 DNA: TGTGCCAGCAGCTTAGCACAGAACACCGGGGAGCTGTTTTTT
clone size: many; CDR3 length: 18; D gene: TRBD2; J gene: TRBJ2-2; V gene: TRBV5-4; CDR3 protein: CASTHLGLAGPNTGELFF; CDR3 DNA: TGTGCCAGCACTCACCTGGGACTAGCGGGGCCGAACACCGGGGAGCTGTTTTTT
clone size: few; CDR3 length: 15; D gene: NA; J gene: TRBJ1-5; V gene: TRBV20-1; CDR3 protein: CSARGQPLSNQPQHF; CDR3 DNA: TGCAGTGCTAGAGGACAGCCCTTGAGCAATCAGCCCCAGCATTTT
clone size: many; CDR3 length: 15; D gene: NA; J gene: TRBJ1-2; V gene: TRBV28; CDR3 protein: CASSRITYSNYGYTF; CDR3 DNA: TGTGCCAGCAGCCGCATTACATACAGTAACTATGGCTACACCTTC
clone size: many; CDR3 length: 12; D gene: NA; J gene: TRBJ2-3; V gene: TRBV24-1; CDR3 protein: CATASIADTQYF; CDR3 DNA: TGTGCCACCGCTTCCATCGCAGATACGCAGTATTTT
clone size: many; CDR3 length: 14; D gene: NA; J gene: TRBJ2-2; V gene: TRBV11-2; CDR3 protein: CASRGTFNTGELFF; CDR3 DNA: TGTGCCAGCAGGGGGACTTTTAACACCGGGGAGCTGTTTTTT
clone size: many; CDR3 length: 15; D gene: TRBD2; J gene: TRBJ2-2; V gene: TRBV11-2; CDR3 protein: CASSLAGGISGELFF; CDR3 DNA: TGTGCCAGCAGCTTAGCGGGGGGGATCTCCGGGGAGCTGTTTTTT
clone size: many; CDR3 length: 13; D gene: TRBD1; J gene: TRBJ1-5; V gene: TRBV9; CDR3 protein: CASSADRDLPQHF; CDR3 DNA: TGTGCCAGCAGCGCCGACAGGGATCTCCCCCAGCATTTT
clone size: NA; CDR3 length: 14; D gene: NA; J gene: TRBJ2-2; V gene: TRBV29-1; CDR3 protein: CSVVVRRGTGELFF; CDR3 DNA: TGCAGCGTTGTGGTGCGTCGCGGCACCGGGGAGCTGTTTTTT
clone size: many; CDR3 length: 14; D gene: TRBD2; J gene: TRBJ2-3; V gene: TRBV20-1; CDR3 protein: CSASPSGVTDTQYF; CDR3 DNA: TGCAGTGCTAGTCCCAGCGGGGTCACAGATACGCAGTATTTT
clone size: NA; CDR3 length: 16; D gene: NA; J gene: TRBJ1-6; V gene: TRBV6-1; CDR3 protein: CASSEAPGNLGSPLHF; CDR3 DNA: TGTGCCAGCAGTGAAGCGCCGGGGAATCTAGGTTCACCCCTCCACTTT
clone size: many; CDR3 length: 16; D gene: NA; J gene: TRBJ2-7; V gene: TRBV10-3; CDR3 protein: CAISESMVRYLREQYF; CDR3 DNA: TGTGCCATCAGTGAGTCGATGGTCCGGTACCTGAGAGAGCAGTACTTC
clone size: many; CDR3 length: 14; D gene: TRBD1; J gene: TRBJ1-5; V gene: TRBV2; CDR3 protein: CASDRGQNNQPQHF; CDR3 DNA: TGTGCCAGCGACAGGGGGCAGAACAATCAGCCCCAGCATTTT
clone size: many; CDR3 length: 14; D gene: TRBD1; J gene: TRBJ2-7; V gene: TRBV6-5; CDR3 protein: CASREKTGGYEQYF; CDR3 DNA: TGTGCCAGCAGGGAGAAAACAGGGGGCTACGAGCAGTACTTC
clone size: many; CDR3 length: 15; D gene: NA; J gene: TRBJ2-5; V gene: TRBV10-3; CDR3 protein: CAISLGGRPGETQYF; CDR3 DNA: TGTGCCATCAGTTTGGGTGGACGTCCTGGGGAGACCCAGTACTTC
clone size: many; CDR3 length: 15; D gene: NA; J gene: TRBJ1-5; V gene: TRBV6-2/TRBV6-3; CDR3 protein: CASSYSSQGGQPQHF; CDR3 DNA: TGTGCCAGCAGTTACTCGAGCCAGGGTGGTCAGCCCCAGCATTTT
clone size: many; CDR3 length: 14; D gene: TRBD2; J gene: TRBJ2-7; V gene: TRBV20-1; CDR3 protein: CSARDSGVSYEQYF; CDR3 DNA: TGCAGTGCTAGAGATAGCGGGGTCTCCTACGAGCAGTACTTC
clone size: many; CDR3 length: 14; D gene: TRBD1; J gene: TRBJ2-1; V gene: TRBV20-1; CDR3 protein: CSAGGGQGIDEQFF; CDR3 DNA: TGCAGTGCGGGAGGGGGACAGGGTATCGATGAGCAGTTCTTC
clone size: many; CDR3 length: 14; D gene: TRBD1; J gene: TRBJ2-7; V gene: TRBV4-3; CDR3 protein: CASSATTGGYEQYF; CDR3 DNA: TGCGCCAGCAGCGCAACGACAGGGGGCTACGAGCAGTACTTC
clone size: many; CDR3 length: 15; D gene: NA; J gene: TRBJ2-2; V gene: TRBV19; CDR3 protein: CASSRLAKNTGELFF; CDR3 DNA: TGTGCCAGTAGTAGGCTAGCTAAGAACACCGGGGAGCTGTTTTTT
clone size: many; CDR3 length: 14; D gene: TRBD1; J gene: TRBJ1-3; V gene: TRBV20-1; CDR3 protein: CSARSGQGYDTIYF; CDR3 DNA: TGCAGTGCTAGATCCGGACAGGGATACGACACCATATATTTT
clone size: few; CDR3 length: 13; D gene: TRBD1; J gene: TRBJ2-1; V gene: TRBV7-2; CDR3 protein: CASSLTGGVEQFF; CDR3 DNA: TGTGCCAGCAGCTTGACAGGGGGCGTTGAGCAGTTCTTC
clone size: many; CDR3 length: 14; D gene: TRBD2; J gene: TRBJ2-1; V gene: TRBV29-1; CDR3 protein: CSVPLARRYNEQFF; CDR3 DNA: TGCAGCGTGCCACTAGCGAGGCGCTACAATGAGCAGTTCTTC
clone size: many; CDR3 length: 14; D gene: NA; J gene: TRBJ2-3; V gene: TRBV7-9; CDR3 protein: CASSFEALTDTQYF; CDR3 DNA: TGTGCCAGCAGCTTTGAAGCACTCACAGATACGCAGTATTTT
clone size: NA; CDR3 length: 15; D gene: NA; J gene: TRBJ2-6; V gene: TRBV5-5; CDR3 protein: CASRRMGAGANVLTF; CDR3 DNA: TGTGCCAGCAGGAGGATGGGGGCTGGGGCCAACGTCCTGACTTTC
clone size: NA; CDR3 length: 14; D gene: NA; J gene: TRBJ2-5; V gene: TRBV12-3/TRBV12-4; CDR3 protein: CASRSGLGLETQYF; CDR3 DNA: TGTGCCAGCAGATCAGGGTTGGGATTAGAGACCCAGTACTTC
clone size: NA; CDR3 length: 14; D gene: NA; J gene: TRBJ2-5; V gene: TRBV20-1; CDR3 protein: CSARDPWKGETQYF; CDR3 DNA: TGCAGTGCTAGAGATCCGTGGAAAGGGGAGACCCAGTACTTC
clone size: many; CDR3 length: 14; D gene: NA; J gene: TRBJ2-6; V gene: TRBV20-1; CDR3 protein: CSARNGVWVNVLTF; CDR3 DNA: TGCAGTGCTAGAAACGGGGTGTGGGTCAACGTCCTGACTTTC
clone size: few; CDR3 length: 13; D gene: TRBD1; J gene: TRBJ1-2; V gene: TRBV20-1; CDR3 protein: CSAPRTGAHSSTF; CDR3 DNA: TGCAGTGCTCCCCGGACAGGAGCCCATTCCAGCACCTTC
clone size: many; CDR3 length: 11; D gene: TRBD1; J gene: TRBJ2-1; V gene: TRBV29-1; CDR3 protein: CSGTGSYRQFF; CDR3 DNA: TGCAGCGGGACAGGGAGTTATCGGCAGTTCTTC
clone size: many; CDR3 length: 13; D gene: NA; J gene: TRBJ1-1; V gene: TRBV6-6; CDR3 protein: CASSYSNVAEAFF; CDR3 DNA: TGTGCCAGCAGTTACTCGAATGTGGCGGAAGCTTTCTTT
clone size: many; CDR3 length: 14; D gene: TRBD1; J gene: TRBJ1-4; V gene: TRBV28; CDR3 protein: CASSRQGYGEKLFF; CDR3 DNA: TGTGCCAGCAGTCGACAGGGTTACGGTGAAAAACTGTTTTTT
clone size: many; CDR3 length: 16; D gene: NA; J gene: TRBJ2-3; V gene: TRBV4-1; CDR3 protein: CASSPDGGSGTDTQYF; CDR3 DNA: TGCGCCAGCAGCCCGGACGGGGGATCGGGCACAGATACGCAGTATTTT
clone size: NA; CDR3 length: 13; D gene: NA; J gene: TRBJ2-3; V gene: TRBV20-1; CDR3 protein: CSASGRSTDTQYF; CDR3 DNA: TGCAGTGCTAGCGGGCGAAGCACAGATACGCAGTATTTT
clone size: medium-sized; CDR3 length: 14; D gene: NA; J gene: TRBJ2-5; V gene: TRBV7-9; CDR3 protein: CASSPDSTWETQYF; CDR3 DNA: TGTGCCAGCAGCCCTGACAGCACTTGGGAGACCCAGTACTTC
clone size: NA; CDR3 length: 16; D gene: TRBD2; J gene: TRBJ2-1; V gene: TRBV3-1; CDR3 protein: CASSSGLAGGQGEQFF; CDR3 DNA: TGTGCCAGCAGCTCGGGACTAGCGGGGGGGCAAGGTGAGCAGTTCTTC
clone size: many; CDR3 length: 11; D gene: NA; J gene: TRBJ1-2; V gene: TRBV20-1; CDR3 protein: CSASQDYGYTF; CDR3 DNA: TGCAGTGCTTCCCAGGACTATGGCTACACCTTC
clone size: many; CDR3 length: 13; D gene: NA; J gene: TRBJ2-3; V gene: TRBV6-6; CDR3 protein: CASSTGTSLTQYF; CDR3 DNA: TGTGCCAGCAGTACCGGGACTTCCCTTACGCAGTATTTT
clone size: many; CDR3 length: 13; D gene: TRBD1; J gene: TRBJ2-1; V gene: TRBV7-2; CDR3 protein: CASPRDSYNEQFF; CDR3 DNA: TGTGCCAGCCCCCGGGACAGTTACAATGAGCAGTTCTTC
clone size: many; CDR3 length: 12; D gene: NA; J gene: TRBJ1-1; V gene: TRBV7-9; CDR3 protein: CASSPSGTEAFF; CDR3 DNA: TGTGCCAGCAGCCCGTCGGGGACTGAAGCTTTCTTT